What follows are 29 T cell receptor beta chains derived from one specimen sequenced in a study of T cells expressing NK-cell markers. TCRdb re-called the 5' RACE reads; one entry per CDR3 protein, DNA not given. The table for this sample gives about 260,000 distinct CDR3 sequences. Sequencing was carried out using blood T cells: a sorted CD56 or NKG2C T cell subset, CD4+ or CD8+ T cells, or bulk PBMC T cells (not recorded which). The receptors originated from a woman aged 18-70 years in good health.

The chain couples TRBV5-4 to TRBJ1-2; TCRdb's assignment of TRBD1 cannot be checked, as there is no DNA. Germline V gene lookup returns CDR1 SGHNT and CDR2 YYREEE (reference sequence). This CDR3 is 14 amino acids long. CDR3 in amino acids: CASSSDGTNYGYTF.

V usage is TRBV12-3 or TRBV12-4 and J usage is TRBJ1-2. This CDR3 contains 12 residues. CDR3 region: CASSFRAYGYTF.

The chain couples TRBV6-5 to TRBJ1-1. The CDR3 spans 16 residues. CDR1 is MNHEY, CDR2 SVGAGI, per germline. CDR3 region: CASSSHRDSIKNEAFF.

The chain joins TRBV30 to TRBJ1-1. This CDR3 spans 12 amino acids. Germline V lookup: CDR1 GTSNPN, CDR2 SVGIG (reference sequence). The CDR3 loop is CAWSLWSTEAFF.

V gene TRBV20-1 combines with J gene TRBJ2-4; TCRdb outputs TRBD2, but without DNA this stays unchecked. Per the germline V gene, CDR1 is DFQATT and CDR2 is SNEGSKA (reference sequence). The CDR3 has 16 amino acids. The CDR3: CSATTSGGAAKNIQYF.

This CDR3 is CASSRDGSSGANVLTF. The V gene is TRBV5-5, the J gene TRBJ2-6; TCRdb proposes TRBD1, but this gene call is untestable without DNA. The CDR3 totals 16 residues. Germline V gene sequence: CDR1 SGHKS, CDR2 YYEKEE (reference sequence).

The chain is built from TRBV7-2 and TRBJ1-2. CDR3 size: 13 residues. CDR1 SGHTA and CDR2 FQGNSA come from the germline V gene. CDR3: CASSSDRLGGYTF.

The V gene is TRBV27, the J gene TRBJ1-1; the D call from TCRdb, TRBD1, cannot be confirmed without DNA. Germline CDR1 and CDR2: MNHEY and SMNVEV (reference sequence). The CDR3 consists of 19 residues. The CDR3 loop reads CASSLRTGGAGSRNTEAFF.

The rearrangement joins TRBV7-2 to TRBJ1-4; the TRBD1 assignment by TCRdb is unverifiable without DNA. From germline, CDR1 is SGHTA and CDR2 FQGNSA. This CDR3 is 15 amino acids long. The CDR3 here is CASSKGGQWGEKLFF.

The V and J genes are TRBV28 and TRBJ2-5; TCRdb outputs TRBD2, but without DNA this stays unchecked. The CDR3 length is 15 residues. Germline assignment: CDR1 MDHEN and CDR2 SYDVKM. The chain's CDR3 is CASSDRRGYQETQYF.

CDR3: CASGLSVTDTQYF. The genes are TRBV4-3 and TRBJ2-3. The CDR3 contains 13 residues. Germline CDR1 is LGHNA and CDR2 is YSLEER.

The J gene is TRBJ1-3, the V gene TRBV11-2. The CDR3 consists of 19 residues. The germline CDR1 and CDR2 sequences are SGHAT and FQNNGV. CDR3 region: CATTAHTNSLAVGGNTIYF.

The chain recombines TRBV5-1 with TRBJ2-6; TCRdb gives TRBD2 as the D gene, but with no DNA this cannot be confirmed. The CDR3 is 17 residues long. Germline V gene lookup returns CDR1 SGHRS and CDR2 YFSETQ. CDR3: CASSLPPDSSGANVLTF.

The chain recombines TRBV12-3 or TRBV12-4 with TRBJ2-2. The CDR3 length is 11 residues. The CDR3 is CASSSTGELFF.

The chain combines TRBV12-3 or TRBV12-4 with TRBJ1-6. This CDR3 contains 17 residues. CDR3 sequence reads: CASSLQVPSPYNSPLHF.

The J gene is TRBJ1-2, the V gene TRBV5-5; TCRdb names TRBD1, which stays unverified in the absence of DNA. Germline V CDR1 and CDR2: SGHKS, YYEKEE (reference sequence). The CDR3 totals 14 residues. CDR3 loop: CASSWGQGNYGYTF.

The V gene is TRBV2, the J gene TRBJ2-1; absent DNA, TCRdb's TRBD2 call cannot be checked. The germline V gene has CDR1 SNHLY and CDR2 FYNNEI. CDR3 size: 15 residues. CDR3 protein: CASSPWRGNNNEQFF.

This chain joins TRBV7-3 and TRBJ2-6; TCRdb returns TRBD1, unconfirmable since there is no DNA. The CDR3 is 17 amino acids. The germline CDR1 and CDR2 sequences are SGHTA and FQGTGA. CDR3 sequence reads: CASSKGYSASGANVLTF.

V usage is TRBV27 and J usage is TRBJ1-6; the TCRdb call, TRBD1, lacks DNA for checking. The CDR3 is 16 amino acids. Germline V gives CDR1 MNHEY, CDR2 SMNVEV (reference sequence). The CDR3 reads CATRNRGDSYNSPLHF.

The rearrangement links TRBV15 to TRBJ1-6; with no DNA, the TCRdb D assignment of TRBD1 cannot be verified. CDR1 and CDR2 from the germline V gene are LNHNV and YYDKDF (reference sequence). This CDR3 is 15 amino acids long. The CDR3 spells CATSSPGRLNSPLHF.

This sequence joins TRBV2 and TRBJ1-2; the D gene TCRdb calls, TRBD1, cannot be checked with no DNA. The CDR3 extends over 11 amino acids. Germline CDR1 reads SNHLY; CDR2 reads FYNNEI. The CDR3 region is CASGGTGGYTF. Drawing the rest from reference TRBV2 and TRBJ1-2, the complete variable domain is EPEVTQTPSHQVTQMGQEVILRCVPISNHLYFYWYRQILGQKVEFLVSFYNNEISEKSEIFDDQFSVERPDGSNFTLKIRSTKLEDSAMYFCASGGTGGYTFGSGTRLTVV.

This chain connects TRBV20-1 to TRBJ1-4; checking the TCRdb D call of TRBD1 is not possible without DNA. CDR1 DFQATT and CDR2 SNEGSKA come from the germline V gene (reference sequence). The CDR3 loop spans 13 amino acids. The CDR3 is CSARAQGGEKLFF.

The gene calls are TRBV20-1 and TRBJ2-3. The CDR3 extends over 15 amino acids. Germline CDR1 reads DFQATT; CDR2 reads SNEGSKA (reference sequence). The CDR3 is CSARDGAKGTDTQYF.

The chain links TRBV11-2 to TRBJ2-3; the D call from TCRdb, TRBD1, cannot be confirmed without DNA. The CDR3 sequence is 14 residues long. Germline-derived CDR1 and CDR2 are SGHAT and FQNNGV. This chain's CDR3 is CASSPRNPGDTQYF.

The chain links TRBV5-1 to TRBJ2-4; TCRdb names TRBD2, which stays unverified in the absence of DNA. This CDR3 has 15 residues. Looked up from germline, CDR1 is SGHRS and CDR2 is YFSETQ. This chain's CDR3 is CASSFSAGVGDIQYF.

The chain has TRBV5-1 and TRBJ2-7; TCRdb gives TRBD2 as the D gene, but with no DNA this cannot be confirmed. This CDR3 region has 14 residues. CDR1 is SGHRS, CDR2 YFSETQ, per germline. CDR3 residues: CASRRTASAYEQYF.

The J gene is TRBJ2-1, the V gene TRBV11-2; TCRdb designates TRBD1, a call that cannot be tested without DNA. CDR3 length: 12 residues. CDR1 is SGHAT and CDR2 is FQNNGV in the germline V gene. The CDR3 reads CASRLGGDEQFF.

The chain links TRBV7-2 to TRBJ2-3; the TCRdb D gene call, TRBD2, has no DNA to confirm it. Germline V CDR1 and CDR2: SGHTA, FQGNSA. The CDR3 has 12 amino acids. The CDR3 protein is CASSWSGDTQYF.

V is TRBV5-4 and J is TRBJ2-3; TCRdb outputs TRBD1, but without DNA this stays unchecked. Germline values: CDR1 SGHNT, CDR2 YYREEE (reference sequence). The CDR3 sequence is 15 residues long. The CDR3 reads CASSRDRAGADTQYF.